This is a list of T cell receptor beta chains from one sample in a study of OX40 agonist ivuxolimab in advanced cancers. Generated by immunoSEQ multiplex PCR, the TCRdb table keeps only in-frame clones and is missing some. The data contain fewer than 30,000 clones, 76% of them singletons. The specimen was CD4+ or CD8+ T cells sorted from blood, collected in a trial of the OX40 agonist ivuxolimab. These receptors all come from an adult with an advanced solid tumor such as melanoma, head and neck, liver or kidney cancer. CDR3s include the opening cysteine and the closing phenylalanine or tryptophan. A D gene is named only where the DNA matches it firmly. Clone size appears in some rows only: once, few, many, or a class for an expanded clone.

clone size | D gene | J gene | V gene | CDR3 protein | CDR3 DNA
NA | NA | TRBJ1-6 | TRBV7-3 | CASSLLSDSPLHF | TGTGCCAGCAGCTTATTATCGGATTCACCCCTCCACTTT
NA | NA | TRBJ1-1 | TRBV6-4 | CASSDWVFLLLITEAFF | TGTGCCAGCAGTGACTGGGTTTTTCTCTTACTGATCACTGAAGCTTTCTTT
NA | NA | TRBJ1-6 | TRBV11-1 | CASSSGAYNSPLHF | TGTGCCAGCAGCTCGGGGGCCTATAATTCACCCCTCCACTTT
large | NA | TRBJ1-3 | TRBV6-1 | CASSEIQYSGNTIYF | TGTGCCAGCAGTGAAATTCAGTACTCTGGAAACACCATATATTTT
NA | TRBD2 | TRBJ2-7 | TRBV19 | CASSIGTSGHEQYF | TGTGCCAGTAGTATTGGGACTAGCGGGCACGAGCAGTACTTC
NA | TRBD1 | TRBJ1-1 | TRBV7-6 | CASSLGQGSTEAFF | TGTGCCAGCAGCTTGGGACAGGGTTCCACTGAAGCTTTCTTT
once | TRBD1 | TRBJ1-2 | TRBV15 | CATSRDLGGRYGYTF | TGTGCCACCAGCAGAGATCTAGGGGGCCGCTATGGCTACACCTTC
NA | TRBD2 | TRBJ2-2 | TRBV10-3 | CAIGLAGGPYTGELFF | TGTGCCATCGGGCTAGCGGGGGGGCCGTACACCGGGGAGCTGTTTTTT
NA | TRBD2 | TRBJ2-7 | TRBV30 | CAWDAGGEQYF | TGTGCCTGGGACGCGGGGGGCGAGCAGTACTTC
NA | TRBD2 | TRBJ2-3 | TRBV5-1 | CASSLLGLAGADTQYF | TGCGCCAGCAGCCTTTTGGGGCTAGCGGGCGCAGATACGCAGTATTTT
few | NA | TRBJ2-3 | TRBV5-6 | CASSTMTDTDTQYF | TGTGCCAGCAGCACTATGACAGACACAGATACGCAGTATTTT
NA | TRBD1 | TRBJ1-2 | TRBV7-3 | CASSLTGQGLYGYTF | TGTGCCAGCAGCTTAACGGGACAGGGACTGTATGGCTACACCTTC
NA | NA | TRBJ1-1 | TRBV5-6 | CASSTGIFLNTEAFF | TGTGCCAGCAGCACAGGGATCTTCCTGAACACTGAAGCTTTCTTT
NA | TRBD1 | TRBJ1-4 | TRBV6-5 | CASSERKRDSYLFF | TGTGCCAGCAGTGAAAGGAAGAGGGACAGCTACCTGTTTTTT
NA | NA | TRBJ2-6 | TRBV9 | CASSVYVFSGANVLTF | TGTGCCAGCAGCGTATATGTATTTTCTGGGGCCAACGTCCTGACTTTC
NA | TRBD1 | TRBJ2-2 | TRBV6-1 | CASSDPPGQINTGELFF | TGTGCCAGCAGTGACCCACCGGGACAGATAAACACCGGGGAGCTGTTTTTT
NA | NA | TRBJ1-2 | TRBV9 | CASSVAGAANYGYTF | TGTGCCAGCAGCGTAGCAGGAGCCGCTAACTATGGCTACACCTTC
NA | TRBD1 | TRBJ1-2 | TRBV28 | CASTGTGEFHGYTF | TGTGCCAGTACCGGGACAGGGGAGTTCCATGGCTACACCTTC
few | NA | TRBJ2-2 | TRBV27 | CASRLLEGLRTGELFF | TGTGCCAGCAGGCTTCTGGAGGGGTTGAGGACCGGGGAGCTGTTTTTT
NA | TRBD1 | TRBJ1-2 | TRBV5-5 | CASSQGQGRGDYGYTF | TGTGCCAGCAGCCAGGGACAGGGGAGAGGAGACTATGGCTACACCTTC
few | NA | TRBJ1-1 | TRBV6-5 | CASSYLPGETEAFF | TGTGCCAGCAGTTACCTTCCGGGGGAGACTGAAGCTTTCTTT
NA | NA | TRBJ2-1 | TRBV5-1 | CASSFSGGISSYNEQFF | TGCGCCAGCAGCTTTTCTGGGGGTATAAGCTCCTACAATGAGCAGTTCTTC
NA | TRBD2 | TRBJ2-1 | TRBV11-3 | CASSPTSGGAGNEQFF | TGTGCCAGCAGTCCGACTAGCGGGGGGGCAGGAAATGAGCAGTTCTTC
NA | TRBD1 | TRBJ1-6 | TRBV4-1 | CASSQEAGAGGSYNSPLHF | TGCGCCAGCAGCCAGGAGGCTGGTGCAGGGGGCTCCTATAATTCACCCCTCCACTTT
once | NA | TRBJ2-1 | TRBV11-3 | CASSFGQGGYNEQFF | TGTGCCAGCAGCTTCGGACAGGGAGGGTACAATGAGCAGTTCTTC
few | NA | TRBJ2-1 | TRBV4-1 | CASSQDWGARANEQFF | TGCGCCAGCAGCCAAGATTGGGGGGCGCGAGCCAATGAGCAGTTCTTC